Below, 6 T cell receptor beta chains from the same sample are listed, as sequenced in a study of human T cells and chemical hapten exposure. Time point of the sample: patch test 1, 2 weeks after DPC sensitization. The treatment was: therapeutic diphenylcyclopropenone sensitization with weekly scalp DPC. Whole blood, unfractionated, served as the material for total RNA extraction. TCRdb processed the RACE reads anew with MiXCR; each CDR3 protein has one entry. The sample holds some 52,000 distinct CDR3 sequences, 8% to 13% seen once. Sequenced here: whole blood, sampled in connection with sensitization to the hapten diphenylcyclopropenone (DPC). These receptors came from a woman aged 40 to 55 with alopecia areata. Some clones in this sample may be carry-over from other donors' samples.

The rearrangement links TRBV12-3 or TRBV12-4 to TRBJ1-5, with 8 nucleotides matching TRBD1. J lost 5 bases, V lost 2 bases, and 11 bases had no gene match. CDR3 size: 17 residues. The CDR3 here is CASSLYRGRGRDQPQHF. In DNA, the CDR3 is TGTGCCAGCAGTTTATATCGCGGCAGGGGGCGGGATCAGCCCCAGCATTTT.

In this sample, this clonotype turned up a few times. The V gene is TRBV18, the J gene TRBJ1-1, with TRBD1 identical over 8 bases. Per germline, CDR1 KGHSH and CDR2 LQKENI. The CDR3 contains 17 residues. V was pared by 2 bases and J by 5 bases, with 13 bases of the junction left unmatched. The CDR3 bases are TGTGCCAGCTCACCAGTGACGACAGGGGAGGCCCCTACTGAAGCTTTCTTT. This gives the protein CASSPVTTGEAPTEAFF.

This clonotype was observed many times. The chain links TRBV20-1 to TRBJ2-7, with TRBD2 identical over 7 bases. Trimming at V came to 0 bases and at J to 4 bases, leaving 9 bases not matched to a gene. Germline CDR1 reads DFQATT; CDR2 reads SNEGSKA (reference sequence). CDR3 length: 15 residues. CDR3 sequence: CSARDYRGSEYEQYF. CDR3 DNA: TGCAGTGCTAGAGATTACCGCGGGAGTGAATACGAGCAGTACTTC.

This clonotype was counted only a few times. The V and J genes are TRBV14 and TRBJ2-7, with 9 nucleotides matching TRBD1. This CDR3 is built from 15 residues. Looked up from germline, CDR1 is SGHDN and CDR2 is FVKESK. The trim removed 8 bases at V and 5 bases at J, leaving 13 bases unmatched. The CDR3 sequence: CASEASGTGRDEQYF. As DNA, the CDR3 is TGTGCCAGCGAAGCCTCCGGGACAGGGCGAGACGAGCAGTACTTC.

This clonotype was observed many times. The chain links TRBV27 to TRBJ2-3; D unclear. V was trimmed by 6 bases and J by 2 bases, leaving 12 bases between them. The CDR3 loop spans 14 amino acids. CDR1 MNHEY and CDR2 SMNVEV come from the germline V gene (reference sequence). The CDR3, as DNA: TGTGCCAGCAGAAATGTTCTGGACACAGATACGCAGTATTTT. This codes for CASRNVLDTDTQYF.

This clonotype has only a few counts. The chain has TRBV7-9 and TRBJ1-1; D uncertain. The germline V gene encodes CDR1 SEHNR and CDR2 FQNEAQ (reference sequence). V lost 2 bases to trimming and J lost 6 bases, with 7 bases between them. This CDR3 is built from 12 residues. As DNA, the CDR3 is TGTGCCAGCAGCTTATTTGAGGCTGAAGCTTTCTTT. Its protein product is CASSLFEAEAFF.